Shown below are 32 T cell receptor beta chains from a single sample sequenced in a study of cytomegalovirus exposure and HLA in healthy donors. Use of 60 Vbeta and 13 Jbeta primers characterized the PCR. TCRdb keeps only in-frame clones here, not all; method: immunoSEQ multiplex PCR. The table shows 140,000 to 150,000 clones, with roughly 82% occurring only once. Sequencing was done on a sample of PBMCs. The receptors here all came from a male donor in good health and CMV-seronegative.

This chain joins TRBV6-1 and TRBJ1-2; TRBD1 matches at 9 bases. This CDR3 region has 14 residues. The junction had 8 bases not matched to a gene; V was cut back by 4 bases and J by 8 bases. Per the germline V gene, CDR1 is MNHNS and CDR2 is SASEGT. CDR3 nucleotides: TGTGCCAGCAGTGGACACAGGGGGCGTTGGGGCTACACCTTC. It is translated as CASSGHRGRWGYTF.

The V gene is TRBV7-9, the J gene TRBJ2-2, with D tentatively TRBD2 (5 bases). Germline V gives CDR1 SEHNR, CDR2 FQNEAQ (reference sequence). This CDR3 has 16 amino acids. The V end lost 4 bases, the J end lost 6 bases, and 18 bases lay between the germline ends. CDR3 sequence reads: CASSSREIRKAGELFF. In DNA form, the CDR3 reads TGTGCCAGCAGCTCGAGGGAGATCCGCAAGGCCGGGGAGCTGTTTTTT.

The genes are TRBV11-2 and TRBJ2-1, with D uncertain. V was cut by 4 bases and J by 10 bases, with 14 bases left in between. Germline V lookup: CDR1 SGHAT, CDR2 FQNNGV. This CDR3 has 13 residues. CDR3 sequence: CASSSLNSIEQFF. Written as DNA, the CDR3 is TGTGCCAGCAGCTCCCTAAACAGCATAGAGCAGTTCTTC.

This clone came up once. The genes are TRBV7-2 and TRBJ1-2, with 7 bases lining up with TRBD1. This CDR3 has 14 amino acids. Germline V gene lookup returns CDR1 SGHTA and CDR2 FQGNSA. With 5 bases clipped from V and 4 bases from J, the junction kept 7 bases outside the gene matches. The CDR3 DNA sequence: TGTGCCAGCAGCGCCAGACAGGGTCCCTATGGCTACACCTTC. This sequence encodes CASSARQGPYGYTF. The full variable domain, in which reference TRBV7-2 and TRBJ1-2 provide the parts outside the CDR3, is GAGVSQSPSNKVTEKGKDVELRCDPISGHTALYWYRQSLGQGLEFLIYFQGNSAPDKSGLPSDRFSAERTGGSVSTLTIQRTQQEDSAVYLCASSARQGPYGYTFGSGTRLTVV.

The chain joins TRBV18 to TRBJ2-7; D is perhaps TRBD1 (6 bases). This CDR3 contains 14 residues. Germline V CDR1 and CDR2: KGHSH, LQKENI. The V end was cut by 6 bases, the J end by 2 bases, with 14 bases between. CDR3 residues: CASSPVKGAYEQYF. The CDR3 DNA reads TGTGCCAGCTCCCCAGTAAAGGGGGCCTACGAGCAGTACTTC.

The V and J genes are TRBV30 and TRBJ2-7; no firm D call. The ends were cut back, 1 base at V and 0 bases at J, with 10 bases in the middle. Germline V CDR1 and CDR2: GTSNPN, SVGIG (reference sequence). CDR3 length: 14 residues. CDR3 DNA sequence: TGTGCCTGGAGTGGGCGACAAGCCTCCTACGAGCAGTACTTC. It yields the protein CAWSGRQASYEQYF.

V usage is TRBV20-1 and J usage is TRBJ1-2; 10 bases are shared with TRBD1. In germline, CDR1 is DFQATT, CDR2 SNEGSKA (reference sequence). The CDR3 is 11 amino acids. V was pared by 3 bases and J by 8 bases, with 0 bases of the junction left unmatched. Here the CDR3 reads CSARTGGGYTF. The CDR3 nucleotides are TGCAGTGCTAGGACAGGGGGCGGCTACACCTTC.

This chain links TRBV28 with TRBJ1-1; TRBD1 matches 7 bases. Germline values: CDR1 MDHEN, CDR2 SYDVKM. The V and J ends lost 3 bases and 6 bases, in that order; junction bases with no gene match: 7. CDR3 length: 14 residues. Written as DNA, the CDR3 is TGTGCCAGCAGTTTTAGAGGGACAGCGCCTGAAGCTTTCTTT. Translation: CASSFRGTAPEAFF.

The CDR3 sequence is CASGDRTADTQYF. CDR3 DNA sequence: TGTGCCAGCGGGGACAGGACGGCAGATACGCAGTATTTT. V usage is TRBV7-2 and J usage is TRBJ2-3, with 8 nucleotides matching TRBD1. The V and J ends lost 8 bases and 4 bases, in that order; junction bases with no gene match: 5. The CDR3 runs 13 residues. The germline V gene has CDR1 SGHTA and CDR2 FQGNSA.

This clone was recorded once. V gene TRBV25-1 combines with J gene TRBJ2-3; weak D call: TRBD2 (6 bases). Trimming pared 6 bases from V and 0 bases from J, leaving 7 bases between. The CDR3 contains 13 residues. Looked up from germline, CDR1 is MGHDK and CDR2 is SYGVNS. The CDR3: CASRRGSTDTQYF. The CDR3 DNA sequence: TGTGCCAGCAGACGGGGGAGCACAGATACGCAGTATTTT.

The V call is TRBV28, the J call TRBJ2-7, with 9 bases that match TRBD2. The V segment lost 4 bases and the J segment 5 bases; nucleotides outside the gene matches: 6. Germline V gives CDR1 MDHEN, CDR2 SYDVKM. This CDR3 spans 14 amino acids. The CDR3 DNA follows: TGTGCCAGCAGTTCTGCGGGAGGGAGGGACGAGCAGTACTTC. This codes for CASSSAGGRDEQYF.

In regard to this clone: An end of the junction does not agree with germline; a read error may underlie this. V and J are TRBV5-1 and TRBJ2-2, with 9 bases aligning to TRBD2. This CDR3 is built from 16 residues. The V gene's germline CDR1 is SGHRS and CDR2 YFSETQ. The CDR3 DNA follows: TGCGCCGGCAGCTTGCGCGGGGGGGCGAACACCGGGGAGCTGTTTTTT. It specifies CAGSLRGGANTGELFF.

Of note for this clone: This sample also contains other DNA sequences that code for the same CDR3. The V call is TRBV6-6, the J call TRBJ2-1; TRBD2 matches 11 bases. CDR1 and CDR2 from the germline V gene are MNHNY and SVGAGI (reference sequence). The J segment lost 7 bases and the V segment lost 1 base, leaving 3 bases of the junction unmatched. This CDR3 contains 15 residues. CDR3 sequence (DNA): TGTGCCAGCAGTTACTTGGCTAGCGGGGGGAATGAGCAGTTCTTC. Translation: CASSYLASGGNEQFF.

Remarks on this clone: At one boundary the junction diverges from the germline segment, which might be a read error. J is TRBJ1-5 and V is TRBV7-9; the D is unclear. The germline CDR1 and CDR2 sequences are SEHNR and FQNEAQ (reference sequence). There are 12 residues in the CDR3. CDR3 region: CSSSPLSQPQHF. The CDR3 DNA is TGTTCCAGCAGCCCTTTATCCCAGCCCCAGCATTTT.

The chain uses TRBV7-3 and TRBJ2-2, with TRBD2 identical over 7 bases. The CDR3 has 17 residues. The germline gives CDR1 SGHTA, CDR2 FQGTGA. The ends lost 1 base at V and 2 bases at J; junction bases unmatched: 7. The CDR3 region is CASSLRGGTYNTGELFF. The CDR3 bases are TGTGCCAGCAGCTTAAGGGGGGGGACTTATAACACCGGGGAGCTGTTTTTT.

The chain is built from TRBV19 and TRBJ2-5; 8 bases line up with TRBD1. V trimming: 5 bases; J trimming: 5 bases; junction bases outside the gene matches: 13. From germline, CDR1 is LNHDA and CDR2 SQIVND (reference sequence). The CDR3 has 16 residues. The CDR3: CASSAIFGQGAETQYF. DNA of the CDR3: TGTGCCAGTAGTGCGATATTCGGACAGGGTGCGGAGACCCAGTACTTC.

Concerning this clone itself: This specimen includes other DNA sequences encoding the same CDR3. The chain carries TRBV19 and TRBJ1-2, with 9 bases lining up with TRBD1. The germline CDR1 and CDR2 sequences are LNHDA and SQIVND (reference sequence). V shed 3 bases, J shed 8 bases, and the junction held 13 bases outside the gene matches. This CDR3 is built from 16 residues. Here the CDR3 reads CASSMDSGQGNSGYTF. CDR3 sequence (DNA): TGTGCCAGTAGTATGGATTCGGGACAGGGTAACTCCGGCTACACCTTC. Supplemented by reference TRBV19 and TRBJ1-2, the full variable domain reads DGGITQSPKYLFRKEGQNVTLSCEQNLNHDAMYWYRQDPGQGLRLIYYSQIVNDFQKGDIAEGYSVSREKKESFPLTVTSAQKNPTAFYLCASSMDSGQGNSGYTFGSGTRLTVV.

The chain links TRBV18 to TRBJ2-5; D is undetermined. The CDR3 is made up of 11 amino acids. V lost 4 bases, J lost 4 bases, and 4 bases lay in between. CDR1 KGHSH and CDR2 LQKENI come from the germline V gene. CDR3 sequence: CASSLRETQYF. The CDR3 coding sequence is TGTGCCAGCTCACTTAGAGAGACCCAGTACTTC.

The chain is built from TRBV7-9 and TRBJ1-2; a possible D gene is TRBD1 (6 bases). V lost 0 bases to trimming and J lost 7 bases, with 18 bases between them. The germline V gene encodes CDR1 SEHNR and CDR2 FQNEAQ (reference sequence). This CDR3 has 16 amino acids. In DNA form, the CDR3 reads TGTGCCAGCAGCTTAGCCAACAGGGAGAGGAGCTGTGGCTACACCTTC. Its translation is CASSLANRERSCGYTF.

This clone was seen once. The V call is TRBV30, the J call TRBJ2-7; D not certain. The CDR3 covers 11 residues. The ends were cut back, 0 bases at V and 6 bases at J, with 6 bases in the middle. The germline CDR1 and CDR2 sequences are GTSNPN and SVGIG (reference sequence). The CDR3 DNA reads TGTGCCTGGAGTGTCTCCGGCGAGCAGTACTTC. Its protein is CAWSVSGEQYF.

V and J are TRBV30 and TRBJ2-3; possible D gene TRBD1, 6 bases. This CDR3 spans 13 amino acids. V gave up 5 bases and J gave up 8 bases, with 17 bases separating them. The germline CDR1 and CDR2 sequences are GTSNPN and SVGIG (reference sequence). The CDR3 nucleotides read TGTGCCTGGGAACAGGGATCCACCCGTACGCAGTATTTT. Amino acids: CAWEQGSTRTQYF.

A word on this clone: Other DNA sequences in the same sample also yield this CDR3. V usage is TRBV27 and J usage is TRBJ1-3; 8 bases fit TRBD1. This CDR3 is built from 16 residues. With V trimmed by 3 bases and J by 0 bases, 4 bases remained unmatched. Germline-derived CDR1 and CDR2 are MNHEY and SMNVEV (reference sequence). The CDR3 spells CASSLTGVSSGNTIYF. The CDR3 nucleotides are TGTGCCAGCAGTTTGACAGGGGTTAGCTCTGGAAACACCATATATTTT.

The chain uses TRBV28 and TRBJ2-4; 8 bases line up with TRBD2. Trimming at V came to 5 bases and at J to 9 bases, leaving 9 bases not matched to a gene. Per the germline V gene, CDR1 is MDHEN and CDR2 is SYDVKM. The CDR3 runs 14 residues. CDR3 nucleotides: TGTGCCAGCAGTCGGACTAGCCTAGGGGGCATTCAGTACTTC. This sequence encodes CASSRTSLGGIQYF.

The V gene is TRBV9, the J gene TRBJ2-3; possibly TRBD2 for D (6 bases). This CDR3 contains 15 residues. Trimming shortened V by 10 bases and J by 0 bases, and 18 bases separated the two germline ends. Germline V gene data show CDR1 as SGDLS and CDR2 as YYNGEE. For the CDR3, the DNA is TGTGCCGGCGGGGACTTTAGGCGGAGCACAGATACGCAGTATTTT. Protein sequence: CAGGDFRRSTDTQYF.

In this sample, this clone turned up once. V is TRBV4-1 and J is TRBJ2-1; 11 nucleotides align to TRBD1. The CDR3 runs 16 residues. The trim removed 4 bases at V and 3 bases at J, leaving 5 bases unmatched. Germline loops: CDR1 MGHRA, CDR2 YSYEKL. CDR3 sequence: CASSPWTGGLYNEQFF. The CDR3 coding sequence is TGCGCCAGCAGCCCCTGGACAGGGGGCCTCTACAATGAGCAGTTCTTC.

Remarks on this clone: Other DNA sequences in the sample encode the same CDR3. This chain uses TRBV9 with TRBJ1-1; D possibly corresponds to TRBD1 (6 bases). The V end lost 4 bases, the J end lost 4 bases, and 11 bases lay between the germline ends. Germline V lookup: CDR1 SGDLS, CDR2 YYNGEE. CDR3 size: 13 residues. CDR3 residues: CASSLGGGTEAFF. Here the CDR3 DNA reads TGTGCCAGCAGCCTAGGAGGGGGCACTGAAGCTTTCTTT.

This clone was detected only a few times. V gene TRBV9 combines with J gene TRBJ2-1; 7 bases fit TRBD1. CDR1 and CDR2 (germline): SGDLS, YYNGEE. The CDR3 is made up of 14 amino acids. J gave up 4 bases and V 3 bases, and 4 bases lay outside the gene matches. The CDR3: CASSGTQGYNEQFF. CDR3 coding DNA: TGTGCCAGCAGCGGCACACAGGGGTACAATGAGCAGTTCTTC. The full variable domain, with the rest looked up from reference TRBV9 and TRBJ2-1, is DSGVTQTPKHLITATGQRVTLRCSPRSGDLSVYWYQQSLDQGLQFLIQYYNGEERAKGNILERFSAQQFPDLHSELNLSSLELGDSALYFCASSGTQGYNEQFFGPGTRLTVL.

The rearrangement joins TRBV15 to TRBJ1-3; D not resolved. Germline loops: CDR1 LNHNV, CDR2 YYDKDF (reference sequence). The CDR3 contains 14 residues. The V and J ends lost 8 bases and 0 bases respectively, with 11 bases between them. DNA for the CDR3: TGTGCCACCCAGGAGGGAATCTCTGGAAACACCATATATTTT. Its translation is CATQEGISGNTIYF.

The genes are TRBV30 and TRBJ2-3; no reliable D call. Trimming took off 0 bases at V and 0 bases at J, with 16 bases between the two ends. The germline V gene encodes CDR1 GTSNPN and CDR2 SVGIG (reference sequence). This CDR3 region has 17 residues. The CDR3 DNA reads TGTGCCTGGAGTGTAGGAGTTGGCGGTCCTAGCACAGATACGCAGTATTTT. It specifies CAWSVGVGGPSTDTQYF.

The V and J genes are TRBV5-1 and TRBJ2-3; 7 bases agree with TRBD1. Trimming took 2 bases from V and 3 from J; bases not matched to a gene: 12. Germline loops: CDR1 SGHRS, CDR2 YFSETQ. CDR3 size: 17 residues. The CDR3 loop reads CASSFPRTGPETDTQYF. In nucleotides, the CDR3 is TGCGCCAGCAGCTTCCCCCGGACAGGCCCAGAGACAGATACGCAGTATTTT.

This clone was counted a few times. The V and J genes are TRBV9 and TRBJ1-1, with D possibly being TRBD1 (6 bases). Germline V gives CDR1 SGDLS, CDR2 YYNGEE. V was trimmed by 0 bases and J by 0 bases, leaving 9 bases between them. There are 15 residues in the CDR3. CDR3 sequence: CASSVGDTMNTEAFF. The CDR3 DNA follows: TGTGCCAGCAGCGTAGGGGACACAATGAACACTGAAGCTTTCTTT.

The chain carries TRBV19 and TRBJ2-3; the D is unclear. The germline CDR1 and CDR2 sequences are LNHDA and SQIVND (reference sequence). The CDR3 has 15 amino acids. The V and J ends lost 3 bases and 4 bases respectively, with 14 bases between them. CDR3 sequence (DNA): TGTGCCAGTAGTATTGGGCCTAAGTGGCCAGATACGCAGTATTTT. It translates to CASSIGPKWPDTQYF. The whole variable domain, filled in from reference TRBV19 and TRBJ2-3, reads DGGITQSPKYLFRKEGQNVTLSCEQNLNHDAMYWYRQDPGQGLRLIYYSQIVNDFQKGDIAEGYSVSREKKESFPLTVTSAQKNPTAFYLCASSIGPKWPDTQYFGPGTRLTVL.